A selection of T cell receptor beta chains follows, all from one sample in a study of blood T cell repertoires in COVID-19. Sequencing used immunoSEQ multiplex PCR; TCRdb keeps in-frame clones, though not all of them. Here the sample spans about 20,000 clones, around nine tenths being singletons. The sequencing sample was made of peripheral blood. Receptors originate from a human donor in a cohort sampled during active COVID-19. The CDR3 runs from the conserved cysteine through the conserved F or W. D genes are given only for firm matches. Not all rows give a size; the values are once, few, many and, for expanded clones, a class.

.,TRBV15,TRBJ1-1,TRBD1,TGTGCCACCAGCGCAACAGGGGCTAGAGTGTTTGAAGCTTTCTTT,CATSATGARVFEAFF
.,TRBV19,TRBJ2-1,.,TGTGCCAGTAGTATAGATCGCAGGGCTAATGAGCAGTTCTTC,CASSIDRRANEQFF
.,TRBV28,TRBJ1-6,.,TGTGCCAGCAGTGTGGGACTTCTTAATTCACCCCTCCACTTT,CASSVGLLNSPLHF
.,TRBV13,TRBJ2-7,TRBD1,TGTGCCAGCAGCTTGGGACAGGGGGCAATCTACGAGCAGTACTTC,CASSLGQGAIYEQYF
medium-sized,TRBV11-2,TRBJ2-1,TRBD1,TGTGCCAGCAGCTTACAACCAGGGGGCGCCATTAATGAGCAGTTCTTC,CASSLQPGGAINEQFF
.,TRBV19,TRBJ2-7,.,TGTGCCAGTAGTATTAGGCAGGGGGGAGAGCAGTACTTC,CASSIRQGGEQYF
.,TRBV6-5,TRBJ2-7,TRBD2,TGTGCCAGCAGACTCGGGACTAGCGGGGCCGAGCAGTACTTC,CASRLGTSGAEQYF
.,TRBV28,TRBJ1-6,TRBD1,TGTGCCAGCAGCATGGACAGGGTACGGCCTGGGAATTCACCCCTCCACTTT,CASSMDRVRPGNSPLHF
.,TRBV4-1,TRBJ2-1,TRBD2,TGCGCCAGCAGCGACGTGGGTAGCGGGGGGCGCTCCTACAATGAGCAGTTCTTC,CASSDVGSGGRSYNEQFF
.,TRBV6-5,TRBJ1-1,.,TGTGCCAGCAGTTACGGCCCGAACACTGAAGCTTTCTTT,CASSYGPNTEAFF
.,TRBV3-1/TRBV3-2,TRBJ1-1,TRBD1,TGTGCCAGCAGCCGAGGACAGGGGGCTGAAGCTTTCTTT,CASSRGQGAEAFF
.,TRBV7-9,TRBJ1-1,.,TGTGCCAGCAGAAAGAGCCCTACTGAAGCTTTCTTT,CASRKSPTEAFF
few,TRBV7-6,TRBJ2-2,.,TGTGCCAGCAGCTTACAGGGTTTGGCTCTTGCCGGGGAGCTGTTTTTT,CASSLQGLALAGELFF
.,TRBV10-3,TRBJ2-7,TRBD1,TGTGCCATCAGTGAGGGGACAGCCGCCACCTACGAGCAGTACTTC,CAISEGTAATYEQYF
.,TRBV7-8,TRBJ1-3,.,TGTGCCAGCAGCTTTGGCTCTTCTGGAAACACCATATATTTT,CASSFGSSGNTIYF
.,TRBV7-9,TRBJ2-1,TRBD2,TGTGCCAGCAGCTTCGGCTGGCTAGCGGGTTCCAATGAGCAGTTCTTC,CASSFGWLAGSNEQFF
.,TRBV30,TRBJ1-2,.,TGTGCCTGGAGTGACGGTTGGGAGAACTATGGCTACACCTTC,CAWSDGWENYGYTF
.,TRBV7-8,TRBJ1-4,.,TGTGCCAGCAGCTTAGGGGGCCAGGGGAGTGAAAAACTGTTTTTT,CASSLGGQGSEKLFF
.,TRBV7-8,TRBJ2-1,.,TGTGCCAGCAGCCGGACGGGAGCTGAGCAGTTCTTC,CASSRTGAEQFF
.,TRBV3-1/TRBV3-2,TRBJ2-1,TRBD2,TGTGCCAGCAGCCCGAACCTAGCGGGGTCCTACAATGAGCAGTTCTTC,CASSPNLAGSYNEQFF
.,TRBV6-5,TRBJ1-1,.,TGTGCCAGCAGTTACTATGGGGGGGGGAGGTACACTGAAGCTTTCTTT,CASSYYGGGRYTEAFF
.,TRBV3-1/TRBV3-2,TRBJ2-7,.,TGTGCCAGCAGCCAAGATATGGGGGCGTCCTACGAGCAGTACTTC,CASSQDMGASYEQYF
.,TRBV7-7,TRBJ2-2,TRBD1,TGTGCCAGCGCAGCGGGGACAGGGGGAGGCACCGGGGAGCTGTTTTTT,CASAAGTGGGTGELFF
.,TRBV6-5,TRBJ1-5,TRBD1,TGTGCCAGCGGGCGACAGGGTTTGGATCAGCCCCAGCATTTT,CASGRQGLDQPQHF
.,TRBV6-6,TRBJ1-4,TRBD1,TGTGCCAGCAGTTACTCGGGACAGGGCGGGAATGAAAAACTGTTTTTT,CASSYSGQGGNEKLFF
.,TRBV4-2,TRBJ1-1,TRBD1,TGTGCCAGCAGCCAAGCGGGACAGATGAACACTGAAGCTTTCTTT,CASSQAGQMNTEAFF
.,TRBV27,TRBJ2-1,TRBD2,TGTGCCAGCAGTTTAACCGGGACTAGCGGGGGGACGCAGTTCTTC,CASSLTGTSGGTQFF
.,TRBV5-4,TRBJ1-6,.,TGTGCCAGCAGCTTAGCCGGGACGGGACTTCCTTCACCCCTCCACTTT,CASSLAGTGLPSPLHF
.,TRBV30,TRBJ1-4,.,TGTGCCTGGAGTCCCCTAACGGGGGGAGAAAAACTGTTTTTT,CAWSPLTGGEKLFF
.,TRBV11-2,TRBJ2-3,.,TGTGCCAGCAGCTTACGGCGGGGAGATACAGATACGCAGTATTTT,CASSLRRGDTDTQYF
.,TRBV10-1,TRBJ1-2,TRBD1,TGCGCCAGCAGTGACGGACAGGGGTTTGGCTACACCTTC,CASSDGQGFGYTF
.,TRBV11-2,TRBJ2-3,.,TGTGCCAGCAGCCAAAGAACATTGGATACGCAGTATTTT,CASSQRTLDTQYF
.,TRBV12-5,TRBJ2-3,.,TGTGCTAGTGGGCCTATGTACCCGGATACGCAGTATTTT,CASGPMYPDTQYF
.,TRBV4-1,TRBJ2-2,TRBD1,TGCGCCAGCAGCCATAGACTAGGCAGGGGGCGTCTCCGAAACACCGGGGAGCTGTTTTTT,CASSHRLGRGRLRNTGELFF
.,TRBV5-4,TRBJ2-1,.,TGTGCCAGCAGCTTGGAGCAGGGCTCCTACAATGAGCAGTTCTTC,CASSLEQGSYNEQFF
.,TRBV7-3,TRBJ2-1,TRBD2,TGTGCCAGCAGCTTAACCCCAGCGGGGGGCCAAAATGAGCAGTTCTTC,CASSLTPAGGQNEQFF
.,TRBV6-2/TRBV6-3,TRBJ1-3,TRBD1,TGTGCCAGCAGTTACGGGACAGCGAGCTCTGGAAACACCATATATTTT,CASSYGTASSGNTIYF
.,TRBV15,TRBJ2-5,.,TGTGCCACCAGCAGAGTTCGGGGAGCAGAGACCCAGTACTTC,CATSRVRGAETQYF
.,TRBV18,TRBJ2-5,TRBD1,TGTGCCAGCTCACCACCGGGACAGGGAGGCAAAGAGACCCAGTACTTC,CASSPPGQGGKETQYF
.,TRBV19,TRBJ2-5,.,TGTGCCAGTAGTATAGGTCCCCAGGGCCAAGAGACCCAGTACTTC,CASSIGPQGQETQYF
.,TRBV6-5,TRBJ1-2,TRBD1,TGTGCCAGCAGTTATGACAGGGTCTATGGCTACACCTTC,CASSYDRVYGYTF
.,TRBV15,TRBJ1-1,TRBD1,TGTGCCACCAGAGCAGGGGGGCCCACTGAAGCTTTCTTT,CATRAGGPTEAFF
.,TRBV20-1,TRBJ2-5,.,TGCAGTGCTAGCGGGGGAGAGACCCAGTACTTC,CSASGGETQYF
.,TRBV19,TRBJ1-1,TRBD1,TGTGCCAGTAGTATTGCAGGGGGTGACACTGAAGCTTTCTTT,CASSIAGGDTEAFF
.,TRBV25-1,TRBJ2-7,TRBD1,TGTGCCAGCAGTGGCCAACAGGGGGCGCATCACGAGCAGTACTTC,CASSGQQGAHHEQYF
once,TRBV7-9,TRBJ2-3,.,TGTGCCAGCAGCTTCCAAGCTAGCTTCGGAACAGATACGCAGTATTTT,CASSFQASFGTDTQYF
.,TRBV30,TRBJ1-2,TRBD1,TGTGCCTGGAGAGAGGACAGGGGGTACTATGGCTACACCTTC,CAWREDRGYYGYTF
.,TRBV5-1,TRBJ1-2,TRBD1,TGCGCCAGCAGCCCGGGGGACAGGGCCCCGGGCTATGGCTACACCTTC,CASSPGDRAPGYGYTF
.,TRBV4-2,TRBJ1-2,.,TGTGCCAGCAGCCAAGAGCAACGGGGGGCGAGCTATGGCTACACCTTC,CASSQEQRGASYGYTF
.,TRBV7-9,TRBJ2-1,TRBD1,TGTGCCAGCAGCGAGGGGACAGGGTTAGATGAGCAGTTCTTC,CASSEGTGLDEQFF
few,TRBV2,TRBJ1-2,.,TGTGCCAGCAGCGGAGCTTTCTATGGCTACACCTTC,CASSGAFYGYTF
.,TRBV30,TRBJ2-7,TRBD1,TGTGCCTGGAGTGTACTTGGACAGGAGAGCTCCTACGAGCAGTACTTC,CAWSVLGQESSYEQYF
once,TRBV6-5,TRBJ2-1,.,TGTGCCAGCTACCAGGGAGGCTTTGGTGAGCAGTTCTTC,CASYQGGFGEQFF
.,TRBV27,TRBJ2-3,TRBD2,TGTGCCAGCAGGAGACTAGCGGGGACAGATACGCAGTATTTT,CASRRLAGTDTQYF
.,TRBV5-1,TRBJ2-1,.,TGCGCCAGCAGCTTGGATACGCGACAGTTCTTC,CASSLDTRQFF
.,TRBV4-1,TRBJ1-2,.,TGCGCCAGCAGCCAGCAACAGGGTCTCTATGGCTACACCTTC,CASSQQQGLYGYTF
.,TRBV6-5,TRBJ2-5,TRBD1,TGTGCCAGCAGGGACAGGGGGCGCCGAGAGACCCAGTACTTC,CASRDRGRRETQYF
.,TRBV18,TRBJ2-7,.,TGTGCCAGCTCACCAGACAGGACACACGAGCAGTACTTC,CASSPDRTHEQYF